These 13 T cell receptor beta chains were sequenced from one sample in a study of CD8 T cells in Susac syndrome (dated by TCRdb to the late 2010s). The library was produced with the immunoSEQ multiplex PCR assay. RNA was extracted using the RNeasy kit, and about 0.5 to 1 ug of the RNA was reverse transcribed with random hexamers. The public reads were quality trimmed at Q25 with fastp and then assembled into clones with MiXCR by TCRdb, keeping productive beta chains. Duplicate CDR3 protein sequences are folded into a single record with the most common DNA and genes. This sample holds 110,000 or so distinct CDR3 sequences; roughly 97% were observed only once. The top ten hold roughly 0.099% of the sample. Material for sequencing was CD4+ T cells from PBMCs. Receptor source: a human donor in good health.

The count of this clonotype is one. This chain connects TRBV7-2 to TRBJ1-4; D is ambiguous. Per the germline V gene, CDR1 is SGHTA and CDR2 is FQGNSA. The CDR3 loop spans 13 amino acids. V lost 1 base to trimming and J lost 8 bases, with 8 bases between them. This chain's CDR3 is CASSLDRGEKLFF. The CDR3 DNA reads TGTGCCAGCAGCTTAGATCGCGGAGAAAAACTGTTTTTT.

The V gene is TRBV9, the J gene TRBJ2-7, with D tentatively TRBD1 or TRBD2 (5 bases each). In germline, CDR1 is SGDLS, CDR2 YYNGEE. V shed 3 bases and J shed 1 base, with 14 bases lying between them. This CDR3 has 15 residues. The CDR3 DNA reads TGTGCCAGCAGCGGTGCCGGGACGGAATCCTACGAGCAGTACTTC. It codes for CASSGAGTESYEQYF.

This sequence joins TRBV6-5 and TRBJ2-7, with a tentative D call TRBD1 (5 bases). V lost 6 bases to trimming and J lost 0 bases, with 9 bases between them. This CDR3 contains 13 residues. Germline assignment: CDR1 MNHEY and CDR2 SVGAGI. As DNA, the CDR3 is TGTGCCAGCAGCCGACAGCTCTCCTACGAGCAGTACTTC. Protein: CASSRQLSYEQYF.

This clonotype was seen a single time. CDR3 coding DNA: TGTGCCAGCAGCTTGGCTACTGCTGGAAACACCATATATTTT. This sequence encodes CASSLATAGNTIYF. This chain joins TRBV5-4 and TRBJ1-3; D unclear. The CDR3 spans 14 residues. V was shortened by 0 bases and J by 2 bases, with 6 bases between the two germline ends. Looked up from germline, CDR1 is SGHNT and CDR2 is YYREEE (reference sequence).

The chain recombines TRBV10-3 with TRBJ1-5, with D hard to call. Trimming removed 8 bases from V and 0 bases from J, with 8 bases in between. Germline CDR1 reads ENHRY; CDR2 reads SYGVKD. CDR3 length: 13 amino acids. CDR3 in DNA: TGTGCCATCGGCAGTTATAGCAATCAGCCCCAGCATTTT. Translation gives CAIGSYSNQPQHF.

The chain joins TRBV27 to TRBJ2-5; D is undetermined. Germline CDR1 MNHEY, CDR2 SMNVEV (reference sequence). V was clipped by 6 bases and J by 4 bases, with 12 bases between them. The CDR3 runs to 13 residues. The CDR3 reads CASSPGLGETQYF. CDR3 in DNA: TGTGCCAGCAGCCCTGGGTTGGGAGAGACCCAGTACTTC.

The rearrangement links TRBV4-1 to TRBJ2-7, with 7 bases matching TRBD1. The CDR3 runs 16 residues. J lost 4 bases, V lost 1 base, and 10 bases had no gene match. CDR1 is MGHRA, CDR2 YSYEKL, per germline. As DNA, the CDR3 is TGCGCCAGCAGCCAAGCTTGGGACAGTGACAGATACGAGCAGTACTTC. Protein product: CASSQAWDSDRYEQYF.

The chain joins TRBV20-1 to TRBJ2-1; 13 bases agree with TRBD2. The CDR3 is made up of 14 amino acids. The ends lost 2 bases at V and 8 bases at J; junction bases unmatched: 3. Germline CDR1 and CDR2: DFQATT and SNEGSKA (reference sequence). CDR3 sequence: CSARTSGRGYEQFF. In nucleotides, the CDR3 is TGCAGTGCTAGAACTAGCGGGAGGGGCTATGAGCAGTTCTTC.

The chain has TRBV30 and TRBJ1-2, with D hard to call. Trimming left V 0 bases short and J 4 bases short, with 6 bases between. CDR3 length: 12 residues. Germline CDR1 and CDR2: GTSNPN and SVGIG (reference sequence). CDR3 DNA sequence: TGTGCCTGGAGTGTGTGGCTCTATGGCTACACCTTC. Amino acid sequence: CAWSVWLYGYTF.

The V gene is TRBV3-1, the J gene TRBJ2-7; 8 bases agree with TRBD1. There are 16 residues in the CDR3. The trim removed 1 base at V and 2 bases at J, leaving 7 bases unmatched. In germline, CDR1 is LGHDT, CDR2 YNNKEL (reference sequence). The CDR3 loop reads CASSQVGGTGAYEQYF. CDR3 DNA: TGTGCCAGCAGCCAAGTAGGCGGGACAGGAGCCTACGAGCAGTACTTC.

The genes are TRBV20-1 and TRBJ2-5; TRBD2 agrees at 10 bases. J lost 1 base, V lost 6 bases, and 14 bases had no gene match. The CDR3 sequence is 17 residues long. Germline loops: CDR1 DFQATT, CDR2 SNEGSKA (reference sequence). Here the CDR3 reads CSAETASGGAAQETQYF. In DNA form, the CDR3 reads TGCAGTGCCGAAACCGCTAGCGGGGGCGCTGCCCAAGAGACCCAGTACTTC.

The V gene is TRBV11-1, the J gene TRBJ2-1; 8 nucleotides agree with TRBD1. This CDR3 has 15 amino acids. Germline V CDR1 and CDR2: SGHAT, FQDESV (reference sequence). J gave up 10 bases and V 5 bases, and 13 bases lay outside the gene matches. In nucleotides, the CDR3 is TGTGCCAGCAGCCTCCGACAGGGGCGGGAAATAGAGCAGTTCTTC. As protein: CASSLRQGREIEQFF. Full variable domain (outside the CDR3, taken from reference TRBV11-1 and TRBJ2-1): EAEVAQSPRYKITEKSQAVAFWCDPISGHATLYWYRQILGQGPELLVQFQDESVVDDSQLPKDRFSAERLKGVDSTLKIQPAELGDSAMYLCASSLRQGREIEQFFGPGTRLTVL.

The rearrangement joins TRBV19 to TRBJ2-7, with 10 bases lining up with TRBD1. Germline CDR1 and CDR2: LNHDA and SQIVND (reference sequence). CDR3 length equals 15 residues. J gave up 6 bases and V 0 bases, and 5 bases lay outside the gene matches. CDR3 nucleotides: TGTGCCAGTAGTATAGACGGGACAGGGGCCGCCGAGCAGTACTTC. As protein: CASSIDGTGAAEQYF.